This T cell receptor (beta chain) is drawn from a study of cytomegalovirus exposure and HLA in healthy donors. The germline V and J ends were trimmed by 5 bases and 0 bases, with 10 bases remaining between them. CDR3 length: 14 residues. Germline V lookup: CDR1 SQVTM, CDR2 ANQGSEA. Notes on this clone: Its cognate antigen is unknown.

In the PCR, 60 Vbeta and 13 Jbeta primers were used. Data came from immunoSEQ multiplex PCR; TCRdb stores just in-frame clones and leaves some out. Here the sample spans 85,000 to 130,000 clones, roughly four fifths being singletons. Study findings and constraints: A link between a missense DCLRE1C variant and TCR beta V- and J-gene trimming emerged from a later analysis. An ancestry cluster, one associated with Asian ancestry, reportedly showed fewer N-insertions than the roughly 610-donor mean in a later analysis.

This TCR derives from a male donor in good health and CMV-seropositive. Input material: PBMCs. V and J are TRBV29-1 and TRBJ1-4, with unresolved D. CDR3 nucleotide sequence: TGCAGCGTTCGAGGCGCGGCAACTAATGAAAAACTGTTTTTT. Protein product: CSVRGAATNEKLFF.